Listed below are T cell receptor beta chains from one sample, sequenced in a study of radiation and T cells in renal cell carcinoma. Some clones are missing from TCRdb's copy, which holds only in-frame ones; the method was immunoSEQ multiplex PCR. The sample yields about 64,000 clones, over 60% seen once. The starting material was blood, obtained from a patient whose treatment included radiotherapy and nephrectomy. These receptor sequences come from a man between 60 and 75 years old with renal cell carcinoma. The CDR3 runs from the conserved cysteine through the conserved F or W. A D gene is named only where the DNA matches it firmly.

d_call: .; v_call: TRBV19; j_call: TRBJ2-1; cdr3_aa: CASSIAEDGENEQFF; cdr3_nt: TGTGCCAGTAGTATAGCTGAGGACGGGGAAAATGAGCAGTTCTTC
d_call: .; v_call: TRBV12-5; j_call: TRBJ2-1; cdr3_aa: CASGLGYSNEQFF; cdr3_nt: TGTGCTAGTGGTTTGGGGTATAGTAATGAGCAGTTCTTC
d_call: TRBD1; v_call: TRBV5-1; j_call: TRBJ2-7; cdr3_aa: CASSLGQGFAYEQYF; cdr3_nt: TGCGCCAGCAGCTTGGGACAGGGGTTCGCCTACGAGCAGTACTTC
d_call: .; v_call: TRBV6-5; j_call: TRBJ2-1; cdr3_aa: CASSYRTGYYNEQFF; cdr3_nt: TGTGCCAGCAGTTACCGAACAGGATACTACAATGAGCAGTTCTTC
d_call: .; v_call: TRBV6-5; j_call: TRBJ2-5; cdr3_aa: CASWNGGETQYF; cdr3_nt: TGTGCCAGCTGGAATGGGGGAGAGACCCAGTACTTC
d_call: .; v_call: TRBV6-5; j_call: TRBJ2-5; cdr3_aa: CASGRQPETQYF; cdr3_nt: TGTGCCAGCGGACGGCAGCCCGAGACCCAGTACTTC
d_call: .; v_call: TRBV11-2; j_call: TRBJ2-5; cdr3_aa: CASSLGGSTSQETQYF; cdr3_nt: TGTGCCAGCAGCTTAGGTGGGTCTACTAGTCAAGAGACCCAGTACTTC
d_call: TRBD2; v_call: TRBV9; j_call: TRBJ2-1; cdr3_aa: CASSFRGGGNEQFF; cdr3_nt: TGTGCCAGCAGCTTCCGCGGCGGGGGCAATGAGCAGTTCTTC
d_call: .; v_call: TRBV5-6; j_call: TRBJ1-2; cdr3_aa: CASSYWGGFYGYTF; cdr3_nt: TGTGCCAGCAGCTACTGGGGTGGGTTCTATGGCTACACCTTC
d_call: .; v_call: TRBV30; j_call: TRBJ2-3; cdr3_aa: CAWSARETQYF; cdr3_nt: TGTGCCTGGAGCGCGAGGGAAACGCAGTATTTT
d_call: TRBD1; v_call: TRBV29-1; j_call: TRBJ1-2; cdr3_aa: CSADREVDYGYTF; cdr3_nt: TGCAGCGCGGACAGGGAGGTTGACTATGGCTACACCTTC
d_call: .; v_call: TRBV4-1; j_call: TRBJ2-3; cdr3_aa: CASSQELASDTQYF; cdr3_nt: TGCGCCAGCAGCCAAGAGCTAGCCTCCGATACGCAGTATTTT
d_call: .; v_call: TRBV6-6; j_call: TRBJ2-2; cdr3_aa: CASSYSGEAGELFF; cdr3_nt: TGTGCCAGCAGTTATTCGGGCGAGGCCGGGGAGCTGTTTTTT
d_call: .; v_call: TRBV29-1; j_call: TRBJ2-1; cdr3_aa: CSVEEGQPYNEQFF; cdr3_nt: TGCAGCGTTGAAGAAGGACAGCCTTACAATGAGCAGTTCTTC
d_call: .; v_call: TRBV4-1; j_call: TRBJ1-1; cdr3_aa: CASSPPSGSETEAFF; cdr3_nt: TGCGCCAGCAGCCCCCCCTCCGGGTCTGAGACTGAAGCTTTCTTT
d_call: TRBD1; v_call: TRBV7-9; j_call: TRBJ1-1; cdr3_aa: CASSPRQGNIANTEAFF; cdr3_nt: TGTGCCAGCAGCCCTCGACAGGGAAATATCGCGAACACTGAAGCTTTCTTT
d_call: .; v_call: TRBV9; j_call: TRBJ1-3; cdr3_aa: CASSVGWDAGNTIYF; cdr3_nt: TGTGCCAGCAGCGTAGGTTGGGATGCTGGAAACACCATATATTTT
d_call: .; v_call: TRBV9; j_call: TRBJ1-3; cdr3_aa: CASSVGGNSGNTIYF; cdr3_nt: TGTGCCAGCAGCGTCGGGGGAAACTCTGGAAACACCATATATTTT
d_call: .; v_call: TRBV29-1; j_call: TRBJ1-1; cdr3_aa: CSVDQGYVRLNTEAFF; cdr3_nt: TGCAGCGTTGATCAGGGCTACGTCCGGTTGAACACTGAAGCTTTCTTT
d_call: .; v_call: TRBV13; j_call: TRBJ1-1; cdr3_aa: CASSDRSQLTEAFF; cdr3_nt: TGTGCCAGCTCAGACAGGTCCCAACTAACTGAAGCTTTCTTT